This TCR beta chain was retrieved from a study of blood T cell repertoires in COVID-19. The protocol was immunoSEQ multiplex PCR, while the TCRdb copy is restricted to in-frame clones and leaves out a portion. The sample records over 150,000 clones, over 75% being singletons. Seattle-derived patients entered the study during active infection and were followed longitudinally. In germline, CDR1 is LNHDA, CDR2 SQIVND (reference sequence). The CDR3 contains 14 residues. J lost 2 bases, V lost 3 bases, and 4 bases had no gene match. Sequencing was performed on peripheral blood. The TCR originated in a man aged 60-69 years with COVID-19, enrolled during active disease. This sequence joins TRBV19 and TRBJ2-7, with TRBD1 matching 7 bases. The CDR3 DNA sequence: TGTGCCAGTAGTATGAGGGACAGTACCTACGAGCAGTACTTC. Translating it yields CASSMRDSTYEQYF.